Presented here are 8 T cell receptor beta chains from one specimen sequenced in a study of T cell therapy after organ transplantation. Repertoires were generated with immunoSEQ multiplex PCR, while TCRdb's copy carries only in-frame clones and drops some. The table shows around 50,000 clones, with 94% occurring only once. No cognate antigen is known for these TCRs. The starting material was CD8+ T cells from blood, obtained before autologous CMV-specific T cell therapy. These receptors were taken from a human patient who had received a solid organ transplant and had CMV disease.

The V call is TRBV5-1, the J call TRBJ1-6, with 8 bases that match TRBD1. V lost 2 bases, J lost 7 bases, and 8 bases stayed unmatched. The CDR3 spans 16 residues. The germline CDR1 and CDR2 sequences are SGHRS and YFSETQ. The CDR3 DNA reads TGCGCCAGCAGCTTCGAACCGGGACAGGAGAATTCACCCCTCCACTTT. Amino acids: CASSFEPGQENSPLHF.

V gene TRBV5-1 combines with J gene TRBJ2-5, with TRBD1 matching over 9 bases. This CDR3 comprises 16 residues. The J segment lost 11 bases and the V segment lost 4 bases, leaving 18 bases of the junction unmatched. Germline-derived CDR1 and CDR2 are SGHRS and YFSETQ. The CDR3 region is CASSHPDRGMVNEQYF. The CDR3 DNA sequence: TGCGCCAGCAGCCACCCCGACAGGGGGATGGTTAATGAGCAGTACTTC. Full variable domain (missing parts from reference TRBV5-1 and TRBJ2-5): KAGVTQTPRYLIKTRGQQVTLSCSPISGHRSVSWYQQTPGQGLQFLFEYFSETQRNKGNFPGRFSGRQFSNSRSEMNVSTLELGDSALYLCASSHPDRGMVNEQYFGPGTRLLVL.

V gene TRBV7-9 combines with J gene TRBJ2-2; the D gene is possibly TRBD2 (5 bases). This CDR3 is built from 14 residues. CDR1 SEHNR and CDR2 FQNEAQ come from the germline V gene (reference sequence). Trimming pared 7 bases from V and 7 bases from J, leaving 16 bases between. The CDR3 spells CASKTGNTIGELFF. CDR3 coding DNA: TGTGCCAGCAAAACCGGGAACACTATCGGGGAGCTGTTTTTT.

The rearrangement links TRBV5-4 to TRBJ1-2, with D possibly matching TRBD1 (5 bases). Germline CDR1 and CDR2: SGHNT and YYREEE (reference sequence). The V end lost 4 bases, the J end lost 8 bases, and 21 bases lay between the germline ends. The CDR3 loop spans 15 amino acids. In DNA, the CDR3 is TGTGCCAGCAGCGGAGGGACTTCCACAGGTTGGGGCTACACCTTC. This codes for CASSGGTSTGWGYTF.

The chain has TRBV19 and TRBJ2-2; D unclear. Germline lookup yields CDR1 LNHDA and CDR2 SQIVND (reference sequence). The CDR3 spans 15 residues. V lost 4 bases, J lost 3 bases, and 12 bases lay in between. The CDR3 is CASSSLDGYTGELFF. The CDR3 DNA sequence: TGTGCCAGTAGTAGCCTGGATGGCTACACCGGGGAGCTGTTTTTT.

This chain connects TRBV6-5 to TRBJ2-3; 12 nucleotides align to TRBD2. Trimming cost V 5 bases and J 4 bases; bases outside gene matches: 4. The CDR3 is made up of 15 amino acids. The V gene's germline CDR1 is MNHEY and CDR2 SVGAGI. The CDR3 region is CASSLTSGGADTQYF. The CDR3 DNA follows: TGTGCCAGCAGTCTGACTAGCGGGGGCGCAGATACGCAGTATTTT.

The chain carries TRBV6-9 and TRBJ1-5; D call uncertain. The CDR3 spans 14 residues. Germline loops: CDR1 MNHGY, CDR2 SVAAGI. V was pared by 3 bases and J by 4 bases, with 10 bases between. Here the CDR3 reads CASSYGQTNQPQHF. The CDR3 DNA sequence: TGTGCCAGCAGTTACGGGCAGACAAATCAGCCCCAGCATTTT.

The V gene is TRBV13, the J gene TRBJ1-1; D is unclear. CDR3 length: 14 amino acids. Deletions cut 5 bases from V and 4 bases from J, with 14 bases between. The V gene's germline CDR1 is PRHDT and CDR2 FYEKMQ (reference sequence). CDR3 amino acids: CASSTQPTGTEAFF. Written as DNA, the CDR3 is TGTGCCAGCAGCACGCAACCCACGGGCACTGAAGCTTTCTTT.